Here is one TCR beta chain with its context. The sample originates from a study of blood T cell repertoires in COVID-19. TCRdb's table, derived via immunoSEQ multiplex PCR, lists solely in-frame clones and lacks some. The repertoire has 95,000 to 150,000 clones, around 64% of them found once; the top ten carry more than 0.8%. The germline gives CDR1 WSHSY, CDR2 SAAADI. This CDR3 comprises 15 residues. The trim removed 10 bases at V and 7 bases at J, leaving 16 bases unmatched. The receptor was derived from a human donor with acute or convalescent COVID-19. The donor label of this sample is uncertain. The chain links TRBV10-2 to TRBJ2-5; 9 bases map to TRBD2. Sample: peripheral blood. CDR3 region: CATRTSSGGIGTQYF. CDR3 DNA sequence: TGCGCCACCAGGACGTCGAGCGGGGGGATTGGGACCCAGTACTTC.